The rows below give T cell receptor beta chains drawn from one sample of a study of CD8 T cells in Susac syndrome. TCRdb re-analysed the immunoSEQ multiplex PCR reads in MiXCR, keeping a single row per CDR3 protein. This repertoire shows a few hundred thousand distinct CDR3 sequences, about 95% found once; its top ten account for approximately 0.15%. Specimen: CD4+ T cells from PBMCs. The receptors here all came from a human donor with Susac syndrome. Each CDR3 is given with its conserved first and last residue. The D gene is left open where the match is weak. Clone size is not always given. Where it is, it says once, few, many or a class for expanded clones.

TRBJ2-2 | NA | NA | TRBV24-1 | CATSDLQQNPHSNTGELFF | TGTGCCACCAGTGATTTGCAACAGAATCCCCACTCGAACACCGGGGAGCTGTTTTTT
TRBJ1-1 | NA | NA | TRBV30 | CACLKRANTEAFF | TGTGCCTGCTTGAAAAGGGCGAACACTGAAGCTTTCTTT
TRBJ2-7 | NA | TRBD2 | TRBV5-1 | CASSLESSGNYEQYF | TGCGCCAGCAGCTTGGAGTCTAGCGGGAACTACGAGCAGTACTTC
TRBJ1-2 | NA | TRBD1 | TRBV5-1 | CASRPGTANYGYTF | TGCGCCAGCAGGCCCGGGACAGCCAACTATGGCTACACCTTC
TRBJ1-2 | once | NA | TRBV28 | CASSLSQGWGYTF | TGTGCCAGCAGTTTATCGCAGGGGTGGGGCTACACCTTC
TRBJ1-6 | NA | NA | TRBV7-9 | CASSLGLTGDFNSPLHF | TGTGCCAGCAGCTTAGGTTTAACAGGTGATTTCAATTCACCCCTCCACTTT
TRBJ2-2 | NA | NA | TRBV7-9 | CASSSPTTRATGELFF | TGTGCCAGCAGCTCTCCGACGACTAGGGCCACCGGGGAGCTGTTTTTT
TRBJ2-1 | NA | NA | TRBV5-4 | CASSLGQVSYNEQFF | TGTGCCAGCAGCTTGGGGCAAGTCTCCTACAATGAGCAGTTCTTC
TRBJ2-3 | NA | NA | TRBV5-4 | CATRAVSTDTQYF | TGTGCCACCCGGGCCGTTTCCACAGATACGCAGTATTTT
TRBJ2-1 | NA | NA | TRBV11-2 | CASSLSRLGFNEQFF | TGTGCCAGCAGCTTATCCCGATTAGGGTTCAATGAGCAGTTCTTC
TRBJ1-2 | many | NA | TRBV6-5 | CASSYSPDYGYTF | TGTGCCAGCAGTTACTCGCCCGACTATGGCTACACCTTC
TRBJ2-5 | NA | TRBD2 | TRBV4-3 | CASSQGGREETQYF | TGCGCCAGCAGCCAAGGCGGGAGGGAAGAGACCCAGTACTTC
TRBJ2-5 | once | NA | TRBV6-4 | CASRSLLGGETQYF | TGTGCCAGCAGAAGTCTCCTGGGGGGAGAGACCCAGTACTTC
TRBJ2-1 | NA | NA | TRBV10-3 | CAIRTAATHNEQFF | TGTGCCATCAGAACGGCAGCTACCCACAATGAGCAGTTCTTC
TRBJ1-3 | NA | NA | TRBV7-8 | CASSLGRRPSGNTIYF | TGTGCCAGCAGCCTAGGACGGCGGCCCTCTGGAAACACCATATATTTT
TRBJ2-3 | NA | NA | TRBV11-1 | CASSPDRLIADTQYF | TGTGCCAGCAGCCCCGACAGACTGATCGCAGATACGCAGTATTTT
TRBJ1-6 | NA | TRBD1 | TRBV30 | CAWGQPGQRNSPLHF | TGTGCCTGGGGCCAACCGGGACAGCGTAATTCACCCCTCCACTTT
TRBJ1-2 | NA | NA | TRBV5-4 | CASSSDSYGYTF | TGTGCCAGCAGCTCGGACAGCTATGGCTACACCTTC
TRBJ1-1 | NA | TRBD1 | TRBV20-1 | CSARPQGRNTEAFF | TGCAGTGCTAGACCACAGGGGAGGAACACTGAAGCTTTCTTT
TRBJ2-6 | once | TRBD1 | TRBV6-6 | CASRRQGTGANVLTF | TGTGCCAGCAGGCGACAGGGAACCGGGGCCAACGTCCTGACTTTC
TRBJ1-2 | NA | NA | TRBV4-1 | CASSQVGRSADGYTF | TGCGCCAGCAGCCAAGTCGGGCGTTCGGCGGACGGCTACACCTTC
TRBJ2-1 | NA | TRBD2 | TRBV6-5 | CASSQRGGHHNEQFF | TGTGCCAGCAGTCAGCGGGGGGGACATCACAATGAGCAGTTCTTC
TRBJ1-2 | NA | NA | TRBV6-5 | CASSTGTVPNYGYTF | TGTGCCAGCAGCACCGGGACGGTTCCTAACTATGGCTACACCTTC
TRBJ1-2 | NA | NA | TRBV6-5 | CASSRIENYGYTF | TGTGCCAGCAGCCGGATAGAAAACTATGGCTACACCTTC
TRBJ2-2 | NA | TRBD2 | TRBV6-1 | CASSPLIAGGPNTGELFF | TGTGCCAGCAGTCCCCTTATAGCGGGGGGGCCGAACACCGGGGAGCTGTTTTTT
TRBJ1-2 | NA | NA | TRBV19 | CASGKPGLPEGYTF | TGTGCCAGCGGCAAGCCGGGCCTCCCGGAGGGCTACACCTTC
TRBJ2-6 | NA | TRBD1 | TRBV27 | CASSSQGAWGANVLTF | TGTGCCAGCAGTTCGCAGGGGGCTTGGGGGGCCAACGTCCTGACTTTC
TRBJ2-1 | NA | NA | TRBV20-1 | CSARDPGPGVRAYEQFF | TGCAGTGCTAGAGACCCCGGACCGGGAGTTCGGGCCTATGAGCAGTTCTTC
TRBJ1-1 | NA | NA | TRBV10-3 | CAISKLNTEAFF | TGTGCCATCAGTAAGTTGAACACTGAAGCTTTCTTT
TRBJ1-1 | NA | NA | TRBV7-2 | CASMGGTLNTEAFF | TGTGCCAGCATGGGGGGAACCTTGAACACTGAAGCTTTCTTT
TRBJ2-5 | NA | TRBD1 | TRBV20-1 | CSARDPGQGYETQYF | TGCAGTGCTAGAGATCCGGGACAGGGCTATGAGACCCAGTACTTC
TRBJ1-6 | NA | NA | TRBV11-2 | CASSVIRERNSPLHF | TGTGCCAGCAGCGTCATCAGGGAGAGGAATTCACCCCTCCACTTT
TRBJ1-4 | NA | NA | TRBV6-5 | CASSSRATNEKLFF | TGTGCCAGCAGTAGCCGCGCAACTAATGAAAAACTGTTTTTT
TRBJ2-1 | once | NA | TRBV7-9 | CASSLAGLNYNEQFF | TGTGCCAGCAGCTTAGCAGGGCTGAACTACAATGAGCAGTTCTTC
TRBJ1-2 | NA | TRBD1 | TRBV28 | CASSRGGQGVYGYTF | TGTGCCAGCAGTCGAGGCGGACAGGGGGTATATGGCTACACCTTC
TRBJ2-7 | NA | TRBD1 | TRBV28 | CASRYPGQGSYEQYF | TGTGCCAGCAGATACCCGGGACAGGGCTCCTACGAGCAGTACTTC
TRBJ2-3 | NA | TRBD2 | TRBV2 | CASSPGTNTDTQYF | TGTGCCAGCAGTCCCGGGACTAACACAGATACGCAGTATTTT
TRBJ1-1 | NA | NA | TRBV6-5 | CASSYDRGGYTEAFF | TGTGCCAGCAGTTACGATCGGGGGGGTTACACTGAAGCTTTCTTT
TRBJ2-7 | NA | NA | TRBV28 | CASSFKEGRDYYEQYF | TGTGCCAGCAGCTTTAAGGAGGGCAGGGATTACTACGAGCAGTACTTC
TRBJ1-6 | NA | NA | TRBV20-1 | CSASAGQGGSPLHF | TGCAGTGCTAGCGCTGGCCAGGGAGGTTCACCCCTCCACTTT
TRBJ2-1 | NA | TRBD2 | TRBV4-3 | CASSQDLAGGRDNEQFF | TGCGCCAGCAGCCAAGACCTAGCGGGGGGGAGGGACAATGAGCAGTTCTTC
TRBJ1-2 | NA | NA | TRBV5-6 | CASSLDLGGYGYTF | TGTGCCAGCAGCTTGGATCTCGGGGGCTATGGCTACACCTTC
TRBJ1-6 | NA | NA | TRBV9 | CASNENTISPLHF | TGTGCCAGCAACGAAAACACCATTTCACCCCTCCACTTT
TRBJ1-2 | NA | NA | TRBV3-1 | CASSQEGAGSNYGYTF | TGTGCCAGCAGCCAAGAGGGGGCAGGGTCTAACTATGGCTACACCTTC
TRBJ1-5 | NA | NA | TRBV20-1 | CSATNRASNQPQHF | TGCAGTGCCACTAACAGGGCCAGCAATCAGCCCCAGCATTTT
TRBJ1-5 | NA | NA | TRBV20-1 | CSARDFGDPGQPQHF | TGCAGTGCTAGAGATTTTGGGGATCCGGGTCAGCCCCAGCATTTT
TRBJ1-1 | NA | NA | TRBV7-2 | CASSLDSRGLNTEAFF | TGTGCCAGCAGCTTAGATAGTAGGGGCTTGAACACTGAAGCTTTCTTT
TRBJ2-7 | NA | TRBD1 | TRBV30 | CAWSVRNGQGAGEQYF | TGTGCCTGGAGTGTACGGAACGGACAGGGGGCGGGGGAGCAGTACTTC
TRBJ1-4 | NA | TRBD1 | TRBV24-1 | CATSDPGQANEKLFF | TGTGCCACCAGTGATCCGGGACAGGCTAATGAAAAACTGTTTTTT
TRBJ1-6 | NA | NA | TRBV27 | CASSLGMAVYNSPLHF | TGTGCCAGCAGTTTAGGGATGGCGGTCTATAATTCACCCCTCCACTTT
TRBJ2-5 | NA | NA | TRBV4-3 | CASRQGETQYF | TGCGCCAGCAGACAGGGAGAGACCCAGTACTTC
TRBJ1-5 | NA | NA | TRBV25-1 | CASSESGKGSGEPQHF | TGTGCCAGCAGTGAATCAGGGAAGGGGTCCGGCGAGCCCCAGCATTTT
TRBJ1-2 | NA | NA | TRBV10-2 | CASGRGRNYGYTF | TGCGCCAGCGGAAGGGGTCGTAACTATGGCTACACCTTC
TRBJ1-1 | NA | NA | TRBV7-9 | CASSLVGSNTEAFF | TGTGCCAGCAGCTTAGTAGGCAGTAACACTGAAGCTTTCTTT
TRBJ1-3 | NA | NA | TRBV25-1 | CASSRLESSGNTIYF | TGTGCCAGCAGTCGACTCGAGTCATCTGGAAACACCATATATTTT
TRBJ1-4 | NA | NA | TRBV12-3/TRBV12-4 | CASSLTQGQGKLFF | TGTGCCAGCAGTCTCACTCAGGGTCAAGGAAAACTGTTTTTT
TRBJ2-3 | once | TRBD2 | TRBV25-1 | CASSEYLGKTSVYSDTQYF | TGTGCCAGCAGTGAATATCTGGGGAAAACTAGCGTTTACTCAGATACGCAGTATTTT
TRBJ2-7 | NA | NA | TRBV6-2/TRBV6-3 | CASSYALGDSYEQYF | TGTGCCAGCAGTTACGCCTTGGGCGACTCCTACGAGCAGTACTTC
TRBJ2-1 | NA | TRBD2 | TRBV30 | CAWRRRAGGSNEQFF | TGTGCCTGGAGGAGGCGAGCGGGGGGTAGCAATGAGCAGTTCTTC